This T cell receptor beta chain came from a study of shared clonotypes between healthy human individuals. The CDR3 spans 13 residues. Germline V gene sequence: CDR1 MDHEN, CDR2 SYDVKM. V was shortened by 6 bases and J by 3 bases, with 12 bases between the two germline ends. Study results and caveats: Depth of sequencing was expected to influence donor clonotype sharing. The study found lower generation probabilities in non-shared clonotypes than in those shared by all four donors. A generally larger estimated richness was seen in naive subsets than in memory subsets.

Profiled with immunoSEQ multiplex PCR; TCRdb holds only in-frame clones, not every one. The data contain about 2,100,000 clones, 90% to 95% of them seen just once; the ten biggest clones take up about 1.8%. In regard to this clone: What it recognizes is unknown.

Selected positively for CCR7 and CD45RO-negative, naive CD8 cells excluded terminally differentiated effector memory CD45RA+ cells. Caucasian adults living in Nashville, Tennessee, provided all samples. Sequencing input: naive CD8+ T cells from PBMCs. The genes are TRBV28 and TRBJ2-7; D is perhaps TRBD2 (6 bases). The sequence came from a man aged 18 to 30 in good health. Some clones in this sample may be carry-over from other donors' samples. The CDR3 region is CASREGLGYEQYF. In DNA, the CDR3 is TGTGCCAGCAGAGAGGGACTTGGCTACGAGCAGTACTTC.